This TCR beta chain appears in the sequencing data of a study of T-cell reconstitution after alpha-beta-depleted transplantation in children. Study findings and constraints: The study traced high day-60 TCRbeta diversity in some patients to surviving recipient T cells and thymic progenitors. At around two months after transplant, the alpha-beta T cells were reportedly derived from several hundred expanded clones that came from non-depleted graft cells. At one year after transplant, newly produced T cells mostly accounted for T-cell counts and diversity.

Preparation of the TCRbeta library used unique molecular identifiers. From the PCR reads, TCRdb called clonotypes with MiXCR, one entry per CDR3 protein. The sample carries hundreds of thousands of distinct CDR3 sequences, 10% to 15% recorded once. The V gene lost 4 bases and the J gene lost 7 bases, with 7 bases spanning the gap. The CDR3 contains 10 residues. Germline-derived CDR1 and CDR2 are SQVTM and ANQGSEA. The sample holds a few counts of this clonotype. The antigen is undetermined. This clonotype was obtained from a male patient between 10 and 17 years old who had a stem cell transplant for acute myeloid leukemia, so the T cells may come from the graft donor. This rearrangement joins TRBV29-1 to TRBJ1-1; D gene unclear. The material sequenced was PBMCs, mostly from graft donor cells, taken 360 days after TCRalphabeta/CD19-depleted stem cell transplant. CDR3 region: CSVVLIEAFF. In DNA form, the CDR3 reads TGCAGCGTTGTATTGATTGAAGCTTTCTTT.